The clone carrying this TCR beta chain was detected ten times or more. The sample comes from a study of OX40 agonist ivuxolimab in advanced cancers. Across the study: The treatment was a fully human IgG2 OX40 agonist, ivuxolimab.

Assay used: immunoSEQ multiplex PCR; TCRdb lists only in-frame clones, some missing. The sample includes roughly 40,000 clones, 85% to 90% of them seen just once. V lost 2 bases to trimming and J lost 0 bases, with 10 bases between them. Germline V lookup: CDR1 MDHEN, CDR2 SYDVKM. The CDR3 consists of 15 residues. This specimen was CD4+ or CD8+ T cells sorted from blood, taken in a trial of the OX40 agonist ivuxolimab. This TCR was recovered from an adult with an advanced solid tumor such as melanoma, head and neck, liver or kidney cancer. The chain joins TRBV28 to TRBJ1-2; maybe TRBD1 (6 bases). CDR3 in DNA: TGTGCCAGCAGTTTACCGGGACACTCTAACTATGGCTACACCTTC. This gives the protein CASSLPGHSNYGYTF.